The text below deals with one TCR beta chain. The data are from a study of blood T cell repertoires in COVID-19. Overall study context: Samples representing acute and convalescent COVID-19 were sourced from the United States, Italy and Spain. PBMCs, B-cell-depleted T cells, or T cells were the source of the cDNA or gDNA that made up the material.

Methods used by the authors: Reference gene primer amplification in the assay estimated nucleated cell counts. Sequencing was performed with immunoSEQ multiplex PCR; in TCRdb, only in-frame clones are kept and a portion is missing. D and trimming were read from the DNA, whereas the V and J calls and clone size are those reported in that table. The sample holds roughly 110,000 clones, over 75% seen once. Germline V gene data show CDR1 as LGHDT and CDR2 as YNNKEL (reference sequence). V shed 0 bases and J 7 bases; nucleotides not matched to a gene: 6. This CDR3 region has 18 residues. The sequenced material came from peripheral blood. This clonotype was sampled from a woman aged 70-85 years who had recovered from COVID-19. V is TRBV3-1 (or the pseudogene TRBV3-2) and J is TRBJ2-2; 15 bases line up with TRBD2. DNA of the CDR3: TGTGCCAGCAGCCAAGACGTTGGGACTAGCGGGAGGAGCGGGGAGCTGTTTTTT. Protein product: CASSQDVGTSGRSGELFF.